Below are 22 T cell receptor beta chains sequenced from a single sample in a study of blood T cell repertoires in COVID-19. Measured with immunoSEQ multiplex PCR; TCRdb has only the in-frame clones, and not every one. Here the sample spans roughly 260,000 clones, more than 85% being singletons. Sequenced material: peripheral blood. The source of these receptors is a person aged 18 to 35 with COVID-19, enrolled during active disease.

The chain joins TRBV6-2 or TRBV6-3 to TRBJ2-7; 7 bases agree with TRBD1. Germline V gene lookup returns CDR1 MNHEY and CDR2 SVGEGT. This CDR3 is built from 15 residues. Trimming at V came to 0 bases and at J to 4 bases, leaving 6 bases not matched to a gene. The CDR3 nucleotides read TGTGCCAGCAGTTACTCGGTATCGACAGGGTACGAGCAGTACTTC. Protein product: CASSYSVSTGYEQYF.

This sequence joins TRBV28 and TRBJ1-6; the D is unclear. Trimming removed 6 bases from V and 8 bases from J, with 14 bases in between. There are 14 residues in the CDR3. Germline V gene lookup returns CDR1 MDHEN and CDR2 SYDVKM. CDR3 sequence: CASRPPGADSPLHF. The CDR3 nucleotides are TGTGCCAGCAGACCGCCGGGAGCCGATTCACCCCTCCACTTT.

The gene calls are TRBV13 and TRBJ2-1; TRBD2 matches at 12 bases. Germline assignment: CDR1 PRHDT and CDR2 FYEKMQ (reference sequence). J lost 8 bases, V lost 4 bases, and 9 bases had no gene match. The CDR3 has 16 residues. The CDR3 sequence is CASSSAGLAGMDEQFF. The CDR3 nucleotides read TGTGCCAGCAGCTCGGCCGGACTAGCGGGAATGGATGAGCAGTTCTTC.

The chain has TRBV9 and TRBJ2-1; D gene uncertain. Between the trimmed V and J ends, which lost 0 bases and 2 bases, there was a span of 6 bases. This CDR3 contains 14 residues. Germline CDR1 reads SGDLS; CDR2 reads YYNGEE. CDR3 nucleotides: TGTGCCAGCAGCGTAGGGCAGGCCTACAATGAGCAGTTCTTC. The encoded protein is CASSVGQAYNEQFF.

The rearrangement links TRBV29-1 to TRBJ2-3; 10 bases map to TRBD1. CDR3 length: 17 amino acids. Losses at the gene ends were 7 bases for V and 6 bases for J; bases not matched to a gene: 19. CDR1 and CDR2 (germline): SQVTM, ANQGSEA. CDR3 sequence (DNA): TGCAGCGCCCTGGCCCGGGACAGGGGTTATGGTACGGATACGCAGTATTTT. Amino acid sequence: CSALARDRGYGTDTQYF.

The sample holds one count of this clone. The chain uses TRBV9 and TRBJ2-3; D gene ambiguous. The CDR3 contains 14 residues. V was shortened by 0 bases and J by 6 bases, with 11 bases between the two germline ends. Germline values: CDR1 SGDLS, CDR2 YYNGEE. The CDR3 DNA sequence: TGTGCCAGCAGCGTAGTGGCCGAGGTGGATACGCAGTATTTT. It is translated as CASSVVAEVDTQYF.

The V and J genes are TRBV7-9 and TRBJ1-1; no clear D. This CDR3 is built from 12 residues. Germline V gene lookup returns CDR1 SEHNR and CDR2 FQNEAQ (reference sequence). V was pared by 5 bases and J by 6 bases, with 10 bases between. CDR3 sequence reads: CASSPPRAEAFF. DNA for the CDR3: TGTGCCAGCAGCCCTCCCCGGGCTGAAGCTTTCTTT.

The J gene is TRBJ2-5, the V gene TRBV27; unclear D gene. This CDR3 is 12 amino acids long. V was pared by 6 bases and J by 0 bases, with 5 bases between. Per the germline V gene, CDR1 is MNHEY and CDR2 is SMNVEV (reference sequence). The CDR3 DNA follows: TGTGCCAGCAGCGAGGACCAAGAGACCCAGTACTTC. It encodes CASSEDQETQYF.

In DNA, the CDR3 is TGTGCCAGCAGCTTGACCGGGACTAGCGGGAGCCCGAGCTCCTACAATGAGCAGTTCTTC. Translation gives CASSLTGTSGSPSSYNEQFF. J is TRBJ2-1 and V is TRBV5-5; 14 nucleotides agree with TRBD2. V shed 1 base and J 0 bases; nucleotides not matched to a gene: 9. CDR3 length: 20 residues. Germline CDR1 reads SGHKS; CDR2 reads YYEKEE (reference sequence).

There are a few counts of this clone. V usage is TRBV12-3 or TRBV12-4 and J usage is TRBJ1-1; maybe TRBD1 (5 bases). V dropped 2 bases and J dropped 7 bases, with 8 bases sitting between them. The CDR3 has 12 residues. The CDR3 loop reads CASSLSGVEAFF. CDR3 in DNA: TGTGCCAGCAGTTTATCGGGGGTTGAAGCTTTCTTT.

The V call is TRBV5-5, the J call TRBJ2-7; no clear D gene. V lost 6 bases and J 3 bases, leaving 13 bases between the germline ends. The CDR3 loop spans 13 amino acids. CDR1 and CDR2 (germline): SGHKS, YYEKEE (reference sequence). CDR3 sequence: CASIPGGRYEQYF. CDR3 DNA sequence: TGTGCCAGCATACCGGGTGGCCGCTACGAGCAGTACTTC. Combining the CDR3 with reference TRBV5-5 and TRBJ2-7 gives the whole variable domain DAGVTQSPTHLIKTRGQQVTLRCSPISGHKSVSWYQQVLGQGPQFIFQYYEKEERGRGNFPDRFSARQFPNYSSELNVNALLLGDSALYLCASIPGGRYEQYFGPGTRLTVT.

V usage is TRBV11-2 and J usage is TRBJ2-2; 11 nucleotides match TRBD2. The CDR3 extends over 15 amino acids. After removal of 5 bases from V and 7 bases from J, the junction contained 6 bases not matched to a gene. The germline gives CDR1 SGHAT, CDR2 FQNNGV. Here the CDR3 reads CASSRGLAGNGELFF. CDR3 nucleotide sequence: TGTGCCAGCAGCCGCGGACTAGCGGGCAACGGGGAGCTGTTTTTT. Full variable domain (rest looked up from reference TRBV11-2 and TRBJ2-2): EAGVAQSPRYKIIEKRQSVAFWCNPISGHATLYWYQQILGQGPKLLIQFQNNGVVDDSQLPKDRFSAERLKGVDSTLKIQPAKLEDSAVYLCASSRGLAGNGELFFGEGSRLTVL.

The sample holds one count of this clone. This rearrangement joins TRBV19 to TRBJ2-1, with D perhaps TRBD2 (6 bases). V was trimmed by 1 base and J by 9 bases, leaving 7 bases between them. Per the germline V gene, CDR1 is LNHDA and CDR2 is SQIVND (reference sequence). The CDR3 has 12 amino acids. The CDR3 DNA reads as TGTGCCAGTAGTATAGTGGAGGGTGAGCAGTTCTTC. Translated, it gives CASSIVEGEQFF.

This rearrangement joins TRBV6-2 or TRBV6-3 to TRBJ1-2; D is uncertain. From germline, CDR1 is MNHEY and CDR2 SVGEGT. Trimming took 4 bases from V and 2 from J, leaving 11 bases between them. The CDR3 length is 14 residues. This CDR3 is CASSLGGMNYGYTF. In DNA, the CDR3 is TGTGCCAGCAGTTTAGGCGGAATGAACTATGGCTACACCTTC.

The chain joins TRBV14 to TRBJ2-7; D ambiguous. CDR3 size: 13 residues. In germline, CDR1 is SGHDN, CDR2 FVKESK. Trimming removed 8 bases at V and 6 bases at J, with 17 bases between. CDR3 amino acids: CASSVGLSSEQYF. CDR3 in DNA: TGTGCCAGCTCGGTGGGTCTCTCTAGCGAGCAGTACTTC.

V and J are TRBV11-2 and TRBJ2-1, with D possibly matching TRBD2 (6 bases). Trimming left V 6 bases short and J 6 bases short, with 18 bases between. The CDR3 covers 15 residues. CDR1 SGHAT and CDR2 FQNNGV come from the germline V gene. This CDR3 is CASRRPGLRFNEQFF. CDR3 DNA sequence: TGTGCCAGCAGGCGACCGGGACTCCGCTTCAATGAGCAGTTCTTC.

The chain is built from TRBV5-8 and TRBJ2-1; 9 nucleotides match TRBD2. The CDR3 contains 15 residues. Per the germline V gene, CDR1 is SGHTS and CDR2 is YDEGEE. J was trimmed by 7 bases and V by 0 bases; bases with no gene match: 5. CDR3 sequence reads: CASSLAGLASNEQFF. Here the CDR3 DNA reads TGTGCCAGCAGCTTGGCCGGACTAGCGTCAAATGAGCAGTTCTTC.

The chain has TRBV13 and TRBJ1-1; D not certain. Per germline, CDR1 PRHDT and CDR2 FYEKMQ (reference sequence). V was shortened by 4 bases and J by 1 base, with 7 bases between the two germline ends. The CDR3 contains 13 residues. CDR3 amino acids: CASSYTRNTEAFF. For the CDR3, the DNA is TGTGCCAGCAGCTACACAAGGAACACTGAAGCTTTCTTT.

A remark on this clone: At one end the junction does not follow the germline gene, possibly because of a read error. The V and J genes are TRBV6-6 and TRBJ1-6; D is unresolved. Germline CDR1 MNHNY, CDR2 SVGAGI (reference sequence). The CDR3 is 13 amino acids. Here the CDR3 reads CANAGSSNSPLHF. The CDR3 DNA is TGTGCGAATGCCGGGTCCTCTAATTCACCCCTCCACTTT.

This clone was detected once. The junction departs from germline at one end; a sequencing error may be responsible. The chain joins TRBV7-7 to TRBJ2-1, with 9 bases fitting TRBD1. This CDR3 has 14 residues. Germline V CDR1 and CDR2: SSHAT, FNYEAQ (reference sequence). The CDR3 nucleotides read TGTGCTAGCAGCTTGGGACAGGGATGGAATGAGCAGTTCTTC. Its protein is CASSLGQGWNEQFF.

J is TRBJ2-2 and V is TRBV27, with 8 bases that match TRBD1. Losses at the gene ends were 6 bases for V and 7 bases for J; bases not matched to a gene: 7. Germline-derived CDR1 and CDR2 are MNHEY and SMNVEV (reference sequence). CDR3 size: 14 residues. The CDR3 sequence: CASSGQGAVGELFF. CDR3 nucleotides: TGTGCCAGCAGCGGGCAGGGGGCCGTCGGGGAGCTGTTTTTT.

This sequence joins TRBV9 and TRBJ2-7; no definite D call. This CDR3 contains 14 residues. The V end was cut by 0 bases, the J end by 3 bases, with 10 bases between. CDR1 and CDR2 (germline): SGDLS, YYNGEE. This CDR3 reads CASSVGTAYYEQYF. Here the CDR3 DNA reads TGTGCCAGCAGCGTAGGCACAGCTTACTACGAGCAGTACTTC.